This T cell receptor (beta chain) was recovered during a study of Ad26.COV2.S vaccination and SARS-CoV-2 variants. Some clones are missing from TCRdb's copy, which holds only in-frame ones; the method was immunoSEQ multiplex PCR. The table includes approximately 410,000 clones, about nine tenths detected once. Treatment here: 19 received Ad26.COV2.S at low or high dose, single or two shots; a few received placebo; per-sample allocation not given. Vaccine and placebo recipients were sampled on day 63 after the first injection. This clone appeared a single time. CDR3 size: 16 residues. Between the trimmed V and J ends, which lost 5 bases and 4 bases, there was a span of 21 bases. Per germline, CDR1 SGHNT and CDR2 YYREEE (reference sequence).

Material: peripheral blood, obtained in a trial of Ad26.COV2.S vaccine versus placebo. The TCR comes from a person between 18 and 59 years old who received the Ad26.COV2.S COVID-19 vaccine or a placebo. The V and J genes are TRBV5-4 and TRBJ2-5, with a possible D match to TRBD1 (6 bases). CDR3 nucleotides: TGTGCCAGCAGGGAGGCCGGGACAATACAAGGAGAGACCCAGTACTTC. This translates into CASREAGTIQGETQYF. Looking up the rest from reference TRBV5-4 and TRBJ2-5 gives the full variable domain: ETGVTQSPTHLIKTRGQQVTLRCSSQSGHNTVSWYQQALGQGPQFIFQYYREEENGRGNFPPRFSGLQFPNYSSELNVNALELDDSALYLCASREAGTIQGETQYFGPGTRLLVL.